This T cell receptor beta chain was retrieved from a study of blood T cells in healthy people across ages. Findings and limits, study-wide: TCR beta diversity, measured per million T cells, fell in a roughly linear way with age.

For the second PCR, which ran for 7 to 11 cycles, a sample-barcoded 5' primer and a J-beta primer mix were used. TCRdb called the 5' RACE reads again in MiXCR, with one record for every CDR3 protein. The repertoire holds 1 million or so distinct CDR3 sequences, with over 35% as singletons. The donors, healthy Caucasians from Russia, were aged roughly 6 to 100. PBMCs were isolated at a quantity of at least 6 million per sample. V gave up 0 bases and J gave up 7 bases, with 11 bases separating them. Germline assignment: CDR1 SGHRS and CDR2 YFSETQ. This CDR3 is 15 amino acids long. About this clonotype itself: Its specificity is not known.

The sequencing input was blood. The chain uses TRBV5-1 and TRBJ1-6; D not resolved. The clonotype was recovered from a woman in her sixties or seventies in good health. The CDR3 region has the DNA TGCGCCAGCAGCTTGGATCTGGGAGGGAATTCACCCCTCCACTTT. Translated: CASSLDLGGNSPLHF.